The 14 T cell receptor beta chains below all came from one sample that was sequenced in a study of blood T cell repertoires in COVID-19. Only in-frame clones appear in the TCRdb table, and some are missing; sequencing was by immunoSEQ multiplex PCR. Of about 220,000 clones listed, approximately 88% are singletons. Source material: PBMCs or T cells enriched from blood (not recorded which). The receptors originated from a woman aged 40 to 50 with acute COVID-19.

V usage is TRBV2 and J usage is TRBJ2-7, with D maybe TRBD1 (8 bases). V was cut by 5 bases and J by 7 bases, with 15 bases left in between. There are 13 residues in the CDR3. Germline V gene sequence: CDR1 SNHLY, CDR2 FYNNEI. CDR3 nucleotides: TGTGCCAGCAGTCTTGACAGGGGAGGGGAGCAGTACTTC. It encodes CASSLDRGGEQYF. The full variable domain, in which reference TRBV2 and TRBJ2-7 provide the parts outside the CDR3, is EPEVTQTPSHQVTQMGQEVILRCVPISNHLYFYWYRQILGQKVEFLVSFYNNEISEKSEIFDDQFSVERPDGSNFTLKIRSTKLEDSAMYFCASSLDRGGEQYFGPGTRLTVT.

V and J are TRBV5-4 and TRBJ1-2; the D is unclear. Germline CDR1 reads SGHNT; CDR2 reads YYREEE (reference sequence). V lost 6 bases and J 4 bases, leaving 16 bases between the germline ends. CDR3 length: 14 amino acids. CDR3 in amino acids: CASNFVDRGYGYTF. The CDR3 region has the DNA TGTGCCAGCAACTTCGTAGACCGGGGCTATGGCTACACCTTC.

The CDR3 sequence: CASSRTGGVETQYF. In DNA, the CDR3 is TGCGCCAGCAGCCGAACAGGGGGCGTCGAGACCCAGTACTTC. J is TRBJ2-5 and V is TRBV5-1; 9 nucleotides align to TRBD1. The CDR3 has 14 amino acids. Germline-derived CDR1 and CDR2 are SGHRS and YFSETQ. V lost 4 bases to trimming and J lost 5 bases; unmatched junction nucleotides: 6.

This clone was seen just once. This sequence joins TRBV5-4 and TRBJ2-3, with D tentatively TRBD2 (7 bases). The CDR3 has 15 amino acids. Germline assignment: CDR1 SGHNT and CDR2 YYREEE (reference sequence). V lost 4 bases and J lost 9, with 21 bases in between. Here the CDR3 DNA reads TGTGCCAGCAGCGGAATTAGGGGGGGTACCGAGACGCAGTATTTT. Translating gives CASSGIRGGTETQYF. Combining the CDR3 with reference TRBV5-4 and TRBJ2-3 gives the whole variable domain ETGVTQSPTHLIKTRGQQVTLRCSSQSGHNTVSWYQQALGQGPQFIFQYYREEENGRGNFPPRFSGLQFPNYSSELNVNALELDDSALYLCASSGIRGGTETQYFGPGTRLTVL.

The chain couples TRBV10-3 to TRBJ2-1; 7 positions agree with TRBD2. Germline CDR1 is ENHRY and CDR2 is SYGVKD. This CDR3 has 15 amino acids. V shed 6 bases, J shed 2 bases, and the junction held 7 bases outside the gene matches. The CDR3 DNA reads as TGTGCCATCAGCGAGCTTGGGGGGGCCTACAATGAGCAGTTCTTC. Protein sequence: CAISELGGAYNEQFF.

The CDR3: CASSRTGGLTEQYF. In DNA form, the CDR3 reads TGTGCCAGCAGCAGAACAGGGGGCCTAACCGAGCAGTACTTC. J is TRBJ2-7 and V is TRBV7-9, with 9 bases aligning to TRBD1. The ends lost 5 bases at V and 6 bases at J; junction bases unmatched: 8. Germline V gene sequence: CDR1 SEHNR, CDR2 FQNEAQ (reference sequence). The CDR3 is made up of 14 amino acids.

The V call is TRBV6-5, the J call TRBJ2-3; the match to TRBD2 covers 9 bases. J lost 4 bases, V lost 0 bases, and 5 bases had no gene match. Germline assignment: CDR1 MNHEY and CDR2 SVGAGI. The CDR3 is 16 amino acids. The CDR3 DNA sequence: TGTGCCAGCAGTTACTCGGTGCGCGGGAGGGCAGATACGCAGTATTTT. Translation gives CASSYSVRGRADTQYF.

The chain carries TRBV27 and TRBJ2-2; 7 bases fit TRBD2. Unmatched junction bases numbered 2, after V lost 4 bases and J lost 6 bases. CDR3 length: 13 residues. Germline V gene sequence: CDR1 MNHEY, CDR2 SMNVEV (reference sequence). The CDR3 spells CASSWGGAGELFF. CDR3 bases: TGTGCCAGCAGTTGGGGGGGGGCCGGGGAGCTGTTTTTT.

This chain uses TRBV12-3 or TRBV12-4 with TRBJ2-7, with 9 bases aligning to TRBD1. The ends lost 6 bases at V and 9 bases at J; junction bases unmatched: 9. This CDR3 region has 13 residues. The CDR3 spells CASSRQGVAGQYF. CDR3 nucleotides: TGTGCCAGCAGCAGACAGGGGGTAGCAGGGCAGTACTTC.

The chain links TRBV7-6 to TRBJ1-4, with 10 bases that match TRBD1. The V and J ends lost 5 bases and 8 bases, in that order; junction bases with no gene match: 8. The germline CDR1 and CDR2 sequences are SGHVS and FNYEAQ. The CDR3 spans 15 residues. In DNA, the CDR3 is TGTGCCAGCAGCCCCGGGACAGGGGTTGGCGAAAAACTGTTTTTT. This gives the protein CASSPGTGVGEKLFF. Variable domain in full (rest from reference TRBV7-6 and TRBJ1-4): GAGVSQSPRYKVTKRGQDVALRCDPISGHVSLYWYRQALGQGPEFLTYFNYEAQQDKSGLPNDRFSAERPEGSISTLTIQRTEQRDSAMYRCASSPGTGVGEKLFFGSGTQLSVL.

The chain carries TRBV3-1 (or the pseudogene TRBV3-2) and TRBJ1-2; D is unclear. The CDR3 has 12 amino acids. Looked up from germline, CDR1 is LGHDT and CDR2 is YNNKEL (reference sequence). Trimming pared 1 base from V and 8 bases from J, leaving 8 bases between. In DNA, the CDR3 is TGTGCCAGCAGCCAAGTTGATGGCGGCTACACCTTC. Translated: CASSQVDGGYTF.

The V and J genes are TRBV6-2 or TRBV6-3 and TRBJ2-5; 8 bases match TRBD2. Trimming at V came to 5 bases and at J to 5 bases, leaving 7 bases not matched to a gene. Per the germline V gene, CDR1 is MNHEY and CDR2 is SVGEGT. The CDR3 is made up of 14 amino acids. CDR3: CASSPGLGSETQYF. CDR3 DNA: TGTGCCAGCAGTCCGGGACTAGGGTCGGAGACCCAGTACTTC.

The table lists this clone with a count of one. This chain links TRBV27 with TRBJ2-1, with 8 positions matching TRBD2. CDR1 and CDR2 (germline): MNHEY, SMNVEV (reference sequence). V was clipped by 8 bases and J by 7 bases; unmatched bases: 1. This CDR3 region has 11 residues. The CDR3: CASREGNEQFF. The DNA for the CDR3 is TGTGCCAGCCGGGAGGGAAATGAGCAGTTCTTC.

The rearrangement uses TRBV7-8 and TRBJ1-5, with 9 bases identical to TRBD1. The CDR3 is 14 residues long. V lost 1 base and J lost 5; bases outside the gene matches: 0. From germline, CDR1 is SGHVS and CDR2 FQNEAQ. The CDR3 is CASSLGDRDQPQHF. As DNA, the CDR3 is TGTGCCAGCAGCTTAGGGGACAGGGATCAGCCCCAGCATTTT.